This T cell receptor beta chain originates from a study of T cells after yellow fever vaccination. Study in general: Libraries from low-cell-number fractions were prepared with the SMART-Seq v4 Ultra Low Input RNA kit.

Study conclusions and caveats: Some clonotypes, a small share, were shared between CD4 and CD8 compartments. Highly abundant clonotypes carried over from the bulk population could end up in FACS-sorted repertoires as contaminants.

Trimming removed 9 bases from V and 4 bases from J, with 13 bases in between. CDR3 length: 13 residues. The germline CDR1 and CDR2 sequences are MNHEY and SMNVEV (reference sequence). This clonotype was recorded a few times. What it recognizes is unknown. A universal primer site and UMIs were added as TCR cDNA was made by 5'RACE template switching. TCRdb recomputed calls from the 5' RACE reads with MiXCR, one row per CDR3 protein. The sample holds hundreds of thousands of distinct CDR3 sequences, roughly 14% seen once. The chain has TRBV27 and TRBJ2-1, with D perhaps matching TRBD2 (6 bases). Here the sequenced sample was PBMCs, taken on the day of the yellow fever booster vaccination. The TCR originated in a young man who received the YFV17D yellow fever vaccine. The CDR3 is CASSWREYNEQFF. CDR3 DNA: TGTGCCAGTTCCTGGAGGGAGTACAATGAGCAGTTCTTC.